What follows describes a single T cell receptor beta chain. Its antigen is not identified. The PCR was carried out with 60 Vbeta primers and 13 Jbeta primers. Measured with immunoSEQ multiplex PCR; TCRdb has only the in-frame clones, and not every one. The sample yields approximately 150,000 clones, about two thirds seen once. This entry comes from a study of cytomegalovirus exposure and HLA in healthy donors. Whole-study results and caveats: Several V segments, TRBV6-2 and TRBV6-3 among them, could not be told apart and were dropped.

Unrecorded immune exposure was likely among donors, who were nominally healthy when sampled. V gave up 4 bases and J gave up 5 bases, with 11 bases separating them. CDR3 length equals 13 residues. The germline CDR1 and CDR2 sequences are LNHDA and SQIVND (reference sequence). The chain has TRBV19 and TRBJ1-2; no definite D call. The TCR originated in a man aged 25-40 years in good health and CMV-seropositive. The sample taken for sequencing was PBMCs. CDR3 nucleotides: TGTGCCAGTAGTACACCAAACAATTATGGCTACACCTTC. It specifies CASSTPNNYGYTF.